The source of this T cell receptor (beta chain) is a study of blood T cell repertoires in COVID-19. Using immunoSEQ multiplex PCR, the repertoire was profiled, and TCRdb retains in-frame clones only, with some absent. The sample comprises 180,000 or so clones, roughly 86% of which are singletons, and nearly 2.5% rests with the top ten. The V gene lost 3 bases and the J gene lost 5 bases, with 13 bases spanning the gap. Germline V gene sequence: CDR1 KGHSH, CDR2 LQKENI. The length of the CDR3 is 14 residues. The chain carries TRBV18 and TRBJ1-1; D is undetermined. The sample was peripheral blood. This receptor was obtained from a man aged 40-49 years with active or convalescent COVID-19. As DNA, the CDR3 is TGTGCCAGCTCACCGACTCGGGGAGGAACTGAAGCTTTCTTT. As protein: CASSPTRGGTEAFF.